Shown below are 16 T cell receptor beta chains from a single sample sequenced in a study of blood T cell repertoires in COVID-19. Sequencing was performed with immunoSEQ multiplex PCR; in TCRdb, only in-frame clones are kept and a portion is missing. The sample has 180,000 or so clones, around 80% seen once. The material sequenced was peripheral blood. These receptors all come from an elderly woman with active or convalescent COVID-19.

CDR3 residues: CASNQGGYTEAFF. The DNA of the CDR3 is TGTGCCAGCAACCAAGGGGGCTACACTGAAGCTTTCTTT. The V call is TRBV6-5, the J call TRBJ1-1, with 7 positions matching TRBD1. The CDR3 is 13 amino acids. V lost 7 bases to trimming and J lost 3 bases; unmatched junction nucleotides: 5. Per germline, CDR1 MNHEY and CDR2 SVGAGI.

The chain combines TRBV6-5 with TRBJ2-7; 9 bases map to TRBD1. Germline values: CDR1 MNHEY, CDR2 SVGAGI. With 6 bases clipped from V and 7 bases from J, the junction kept 7 bases outside the gene matches. The CDR3 consists of 13 residues. CDR3 nucleotide sequence: TGTGCCAGCAGCCAGACAGGGGGGATTGAGCAGTACTTC. It is translated as CASSQTGGIEQYF.

V and J are TRBV20-1 and TRBJ1-6; D is undetermined. The germline CDR1 and CDR2 sequences are DFQATT and SNEGSKA (reference sequence). The germline V and J ends were trimmed by 3 bases and 5 bases, with 8 bases remaining between them. CDR3 length: 13 residues. CDR3 DNA sequence: TGCAGTGCTAGTACTACACATAATTCACCCCTCCACTTT. This gives the protein CSASTTHNSPLHF.

The chain links TRBV4-1 to TRBJ1-2; D gene ambiguous. Trimming shortened V by 0 bases and J by 0 bases, and 8 bases separated the two germline ends. The CDR3 sequence is 15 residues long. Looked up from germline, CDR1 is MGHRA and CDR2 is YSYEKL. The CDR3 here is CASSQDYTPNYGYTF. CDR3 in DNA: TGCGCCAGCAGCCAAGATTACACGCCTAACTATGGCTACACCTTC.

This chain connects TRBV4-2 to TRBJ2-3, with TRBD2 identical over 14 bases. Per germline, CDR1 LGHNA and CDR2 YNFKEQ. The CDR3 runs to 19 residues. V lost 4 bases, J lost 7 bases, and 16 bases stayed unmatched. CDR3 nucleotide sequence: TGTGCCAGCAGCCCCGAAGGACTAGCGGGGGGCAACAGCGTAAATACGCAGTATTTT. This sequence encodes CASSPEGLAGGNSVNTQYF.

This clone appeared once. V usage is TRBV29-1 and J usage is TRBJ2-3; 12 bases match TRBD2. The CDR3 totals 14 residues. V lost 1 base and J lost 7; bases outside the gene matches: 3. Germline V lookup: CDR1 SQVTM, CDR2 ANQGSEA. The CDR3 region is CSVEATSGGNTQYF. CDR3 nucleotide sequence: TGCAGCGTTGAAGCCACTAGCGGGGGGAATACGCAGTATTTT.

This rearrangement joins TRBV7-9 to TRBJ2-2; 10 bases agree with TRBD1. This CDR3 has 15 residues. CDR1 and CDR2 from the germline V gene are SEHNR and FQNEAQ (reference sequence). V was pared by 8 bases and J by 7 bases, with 10 bases of the junction left unmatched. CDR3 DNA sequence: TGTGCCAGCCCACGACAGGGGGCGCAGGGCGGGGAGCTGTTTTTT. The encoded protein is CASPRQGAQGGELFF.

The gene calls are TRBV5-1 and TRBJ1-1, with TRBD1 matching 7 bases. Germline V gene sequence: CDR1 SGHRS, CDR2 YFSETQ. CDR3 length: 17 amino acids. V lost 4 bases and J lost 3; bases outside the gene matches: 15. The CDR3 sequence is CASSRPRDRETDTEAFF. The CDR3 coding sequence is TGCGCCAGCAGCAGGCCCCGGGACAGAGAAACGGACACTGAAGCTTTCTTT.

The chain has TRBV28 and TRBJ1-3; TRBD1 matches 8 bases. The length of the CDR3 is 15 residues. V was pared by 6 bases and J by 4 bases, with 8 bases of the junction left unmatched. Germline V gene lookup returns CDR1 MDHEN and CDR2 SYDVKM. CDR3 in DNA: TGTGCCAGCAGGCTGACAGGGGTATCCGGAAACACCATATATTTT. Amino acids: CASRLTGVSGNTIYF.

V gene TRBV11-3 combines with J gene TRBJ2-5; D might be TRBD2 (5 bases). Germline values: CDR1 SGHNT, CDR2 YENEEA. The CDR3 totals 13 residues. Trimming cost V 7 bases and J 2 bases, with 11 bases left between them. The CDR3: CASKRPGQETQYF. The CDR3, as DNA: TGTGCCAGCAAACGCCCGGGGCAAGAGACCCAGTACTTC. The whole variable domain, filled in from reference TRBV11-3 and TRBJ2-5, reads EAGVVQSPRYKIIEKKQPVAFWCNPISGHNTLYWYLQNLGQGPELLIRYENEEAVDDSQLPKDRFSAERLKGVDSTLKIQPAELGDSAVYLCASKRPGQETQYFGPGTRLLVL.

This chain links TRBV2 with TRBJ2-1; the match to TRBD2 covers 8 bases. V lost 3 bases to trimming and J lost 3 bases; unmatched junction nucleotides: 4. The CDR3 consists of 15 residues. Per germline, CDR1 SNHLY and CDR2 FYNNEI. CDR3 nucleotides: TGTGCCAGCAGTGAGGGAGGGACTAGCTACAATGAGCAGTTCTTC. It is translated as CASSEGGTSYNEQFF.

The V call is TRBV28, the J call TRBJ2-1, with 8 bases identical to TRBD2. J lost 5 bases, V lost 5 bases, and 11 bases had no gene match. This CDR3 comprises 16 residues. In germline, CDR1 is MDHEN, CDR2 SYDVKM. This CDR3 is CASSAPGSGGNNEQFF. In DNA, the CDR3 is TGTGCCAGCAGTGCCCCAGGGAGCGGGGGAAACAATGAGCAGTTCTTC.

The chain recombines TRBV3-1 (or the pseudogene TRBV3-2) with TRBJ2-3; the match to TRBD2 covers 8 bases. The CDR3 covers 16 residues. The V and J ends lost 3 bases and 4 bases, in that order; junction bases with no gene match: 9. Germline lookup yields CDR1 LGHDT and CDR2 YNNKEL (reference sequence). The CDR3 sequence is CASSQSPGLVADTQYF. CDR3 in DNA: TGTGCCAGCAGCCAGTCACCGGGACTAGTAGCAGATACGCAGTATTTT.

The J gene is TRBJ1-5, the V gene TRBV25-1, with TRBD1 as a possible D gene (5 bases). CDR3 length: 14 amino acids. Germline CDR1 and CDR2: MGHDK and SYGVNS. V lost 1 base and J 5 bases, leaving 9 bases between the germline ends. The CDR3 nucleotides are TGTGCCAGCAGTGAATCTCGGGGGTATCAGCCCCAGCATTTT. Protein product: CASSESRGYQPQHF.

The chain employs TRBV27 and TRBJ2-1; TRBD2 matches at 9 bases. The germline V gene encodes CDR1 MNHEY and CDR2 SMNVEV (reference sequence). Trimming at V came to 5 bases and at J to 5 bases, leaving 10 bases not matched to a gene. CDR3 length: 16 amino acids. CDR3 sequence (DNA): TGTGCCAGCAGTCCTCCGAATGAGCGGGGGGACAATGAGCAGTTCTTC. Its translation: CASSPPNERGDNEQFF.

The genes are TRBV24-1 and TRBJ1-5; tentatively, D is TRBD1 (6 bases). This CDR3 region has 14 residues. Looked up from germline, CDR1 is KGHDR and CDR2 is SFDVKD. V lost 4 bases and J lost 7, with 13 bases in between. The CDR3 DNA sequence: TGTGCCACCAGTGACCCAGGGGTTCACCAGCCCCAGCATTTT. Translation gives CATSDPGVHQPQHF.